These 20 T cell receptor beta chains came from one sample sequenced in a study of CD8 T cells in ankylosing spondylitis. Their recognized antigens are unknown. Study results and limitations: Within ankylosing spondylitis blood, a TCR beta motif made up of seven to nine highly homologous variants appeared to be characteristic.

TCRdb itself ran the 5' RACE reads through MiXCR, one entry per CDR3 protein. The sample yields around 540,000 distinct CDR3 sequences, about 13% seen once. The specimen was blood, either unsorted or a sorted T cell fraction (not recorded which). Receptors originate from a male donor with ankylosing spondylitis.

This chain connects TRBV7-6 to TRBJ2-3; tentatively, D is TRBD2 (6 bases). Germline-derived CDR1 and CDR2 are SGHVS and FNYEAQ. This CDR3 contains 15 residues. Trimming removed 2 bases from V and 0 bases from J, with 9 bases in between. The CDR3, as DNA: TGTGCCAGCAGCTTAAGACTAGACAGCACAGATACGCAGTATTTT. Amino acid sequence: CASSLRLDSTDTQYF.

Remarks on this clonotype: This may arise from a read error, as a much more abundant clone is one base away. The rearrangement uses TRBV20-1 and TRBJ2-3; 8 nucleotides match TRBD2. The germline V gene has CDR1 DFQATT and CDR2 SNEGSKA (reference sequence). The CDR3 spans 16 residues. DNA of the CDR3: TGCTGTGCTACCCCGGGGCTAGCGGGCTATACAGATACGCAGTATTTT. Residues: CCATPGLAGYTDTQYF.

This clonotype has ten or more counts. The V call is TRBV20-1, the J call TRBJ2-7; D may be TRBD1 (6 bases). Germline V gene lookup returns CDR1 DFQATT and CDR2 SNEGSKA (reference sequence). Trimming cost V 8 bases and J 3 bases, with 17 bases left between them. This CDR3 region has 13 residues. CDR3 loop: CSFLVDSNYEQYF. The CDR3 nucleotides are TGCAGTTTCCTTGTGGACAGTAACTACGAGCAGTACTTC.

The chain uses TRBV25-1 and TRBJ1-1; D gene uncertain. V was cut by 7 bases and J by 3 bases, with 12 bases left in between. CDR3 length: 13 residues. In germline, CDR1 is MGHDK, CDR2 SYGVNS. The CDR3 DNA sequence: TGTGCCAGCACGGCGGGAGTATACACTGAAGCTTTCTTT. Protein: CASTAGVYTEAFF.

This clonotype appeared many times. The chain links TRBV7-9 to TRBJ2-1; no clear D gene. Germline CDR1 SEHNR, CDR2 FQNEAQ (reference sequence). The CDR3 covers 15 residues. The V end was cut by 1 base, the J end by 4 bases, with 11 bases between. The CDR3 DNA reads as TGTGCCAGCAGCTTAGGCTCGCACGGATACAATGAGCAGTTCTTC. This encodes CASSLGSHGYNEQFF.

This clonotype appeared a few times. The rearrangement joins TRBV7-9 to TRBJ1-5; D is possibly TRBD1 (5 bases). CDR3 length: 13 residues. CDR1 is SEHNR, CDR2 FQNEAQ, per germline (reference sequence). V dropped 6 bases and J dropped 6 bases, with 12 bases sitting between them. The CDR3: CASSSGYGQPQHF. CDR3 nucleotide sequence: TGTGCCAGCAGTTCAGGGTACGGTCAGCCCCAGCATTTT.

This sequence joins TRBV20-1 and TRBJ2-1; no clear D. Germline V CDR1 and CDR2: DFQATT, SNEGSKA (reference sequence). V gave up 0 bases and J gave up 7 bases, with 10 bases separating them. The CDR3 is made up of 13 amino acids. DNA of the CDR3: TGCAGTGCTAGAGATGGTAGGCGTAATGAGCAGTTCTTC. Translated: CSARDGRRNEQFF.

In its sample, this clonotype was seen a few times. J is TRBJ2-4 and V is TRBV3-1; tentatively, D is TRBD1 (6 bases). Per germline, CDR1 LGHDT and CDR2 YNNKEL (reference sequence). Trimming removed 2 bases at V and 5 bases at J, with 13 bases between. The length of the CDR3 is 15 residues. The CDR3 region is CASSQLGAIENIQYF. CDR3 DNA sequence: TGTGCCAGCAGCCAACTGGGGGCGATCGAAAACATTCAGTACTTC. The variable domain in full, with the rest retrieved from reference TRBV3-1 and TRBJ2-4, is DTAVSQTPKYLVTQMGNDKSIKCEQNLGHDTMYWYKQDSKKFLKIMFSYNNKELIINETVPNRFSPKSPDKAHLNLHINSLELGDSAVYFCASSQLGAIENIQYFGAGTRLSVL.

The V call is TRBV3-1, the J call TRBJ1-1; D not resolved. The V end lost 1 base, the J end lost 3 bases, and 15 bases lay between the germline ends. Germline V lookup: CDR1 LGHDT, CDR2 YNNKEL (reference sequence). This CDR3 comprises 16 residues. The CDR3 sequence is CASSQAPPLVDTEAFF. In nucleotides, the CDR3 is TGTGCCAGCAGCCAAGCTCCCCCCCTCGTGGACACTGAAGCTTTCTTT.

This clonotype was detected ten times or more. The CDR3 DNA reads as TGCGCCAGCAGCCAAGATCGGGCCATGGAGCAGTACTTC. Translating gives CASSQDRAMEQYF. The chain recombines TRBV4-1 with TRBJ2-7; the D is unclear. Germline values: CDR1 MGHRA, CDR2 YSYEKL. Trimming shortened V by 0 bases and J by 7 bases, and 10 bases separated the two germline ends. The CDR3 spans 13 residues.

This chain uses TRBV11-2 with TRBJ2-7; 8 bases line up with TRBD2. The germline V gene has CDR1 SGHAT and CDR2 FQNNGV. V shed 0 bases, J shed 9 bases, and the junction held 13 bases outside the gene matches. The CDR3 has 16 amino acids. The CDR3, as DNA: TGTGCCAGCAGCTTAGAACTCGGGGCGGGAGGACTTCGGCAGTACTTC. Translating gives CASSLELGAGGLRQYF.

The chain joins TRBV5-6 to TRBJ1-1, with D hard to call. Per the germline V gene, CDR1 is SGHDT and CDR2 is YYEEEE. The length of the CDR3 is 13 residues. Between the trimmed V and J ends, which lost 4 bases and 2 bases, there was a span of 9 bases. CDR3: CASSRRFNTEAFF. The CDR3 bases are TGTGCCAGCAGCCGCCGGTTCAACACTGAAGCTTTCTTT.

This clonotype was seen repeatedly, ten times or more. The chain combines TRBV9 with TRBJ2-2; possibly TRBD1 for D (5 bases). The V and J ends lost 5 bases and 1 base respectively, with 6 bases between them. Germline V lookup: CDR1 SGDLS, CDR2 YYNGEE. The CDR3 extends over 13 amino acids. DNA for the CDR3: TGTGCCAGCAGAACAGGGAACACCGGGGAGCTGTTTTTT. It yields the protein CASRTGNTGELFF.

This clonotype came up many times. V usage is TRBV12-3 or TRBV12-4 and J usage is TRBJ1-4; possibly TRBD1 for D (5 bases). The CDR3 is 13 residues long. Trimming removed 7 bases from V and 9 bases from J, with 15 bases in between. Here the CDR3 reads CASTGNQGQKLFF. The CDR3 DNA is TGTGCCAGCACCGGAAACCAGGGACAAAAACTGTTTTTT.

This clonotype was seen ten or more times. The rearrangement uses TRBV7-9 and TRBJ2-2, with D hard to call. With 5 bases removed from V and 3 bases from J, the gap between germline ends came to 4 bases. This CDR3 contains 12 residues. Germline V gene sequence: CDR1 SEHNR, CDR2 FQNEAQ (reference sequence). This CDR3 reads CASSRYTGELFF. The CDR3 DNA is TGTGCCAGCAGCCGATACACCGGGGAGCTGTTTTTT.

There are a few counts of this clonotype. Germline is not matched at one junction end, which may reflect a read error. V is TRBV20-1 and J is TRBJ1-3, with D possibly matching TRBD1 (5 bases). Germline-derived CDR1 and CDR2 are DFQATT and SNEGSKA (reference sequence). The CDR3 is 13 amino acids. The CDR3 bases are TGCAGTGCTCCAGGGAATTCTGGAAACACCATTTATTTT. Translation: CSAPGNSGNTIYF.

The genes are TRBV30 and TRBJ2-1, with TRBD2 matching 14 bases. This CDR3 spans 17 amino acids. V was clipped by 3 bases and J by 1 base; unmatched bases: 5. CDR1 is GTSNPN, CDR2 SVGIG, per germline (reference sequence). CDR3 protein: CAWRGTSGRTSYNEQFF. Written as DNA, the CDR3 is TGTGCCTGGAGGGGGACTAGCGGGAGAACGTCCTACAATGAGCAGTTCTTC.

This CDR3 reads CASSLEGIKTTEAFF. The CDR3, as DNA: TGCGCCAGCAGCTTGGAAGGGATCAAGACAACTGAAGCTTTCTTT. The V call is TRBV5-1, the J call TRBJ1-1, with D unresolved. V was shortened by 0 bases and J by 5 bases, with 14 bases between the two germline ends. This CDR3 is built from 15 residues. The germline V gene has CDR1 SGHRS and CDR2 YFSETQ.

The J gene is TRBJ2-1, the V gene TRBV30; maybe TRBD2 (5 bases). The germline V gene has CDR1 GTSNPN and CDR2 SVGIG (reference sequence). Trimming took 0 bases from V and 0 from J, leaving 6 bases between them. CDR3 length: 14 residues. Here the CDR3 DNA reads TGTGCCTGGAGTGTGGGGAGCTCCTACAATGAGCAGTTCTTC. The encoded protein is CAWSVGSSYNEQFF.

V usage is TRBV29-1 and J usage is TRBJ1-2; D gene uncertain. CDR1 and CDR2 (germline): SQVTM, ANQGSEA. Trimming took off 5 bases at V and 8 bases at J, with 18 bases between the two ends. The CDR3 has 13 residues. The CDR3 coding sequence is TGCAGCGTTCGTGTTCCTGGACGTCAGGGCTACACCTTC. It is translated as CSVRVPGRQGYTF. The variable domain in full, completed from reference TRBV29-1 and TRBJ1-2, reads SAVISQKPSRDICQRGTSLTIQCQVDSQVTMMFWYRQQPGQSLTLIATANQGSEATYESGFVIDKFPISRPNLTFSTLTVSNMSPEDSSIYLCSVRVPGRQGYTFGSGTRLTVV.